Listed below are T cell receptor beta chains from one sample, sequenced in a study of OX40 agonist ivuxolimab in advanced cancers. This table comes from immunoSEQ multiplex PCR, and its TCRdb copy is limited to in-frame clones, with some not included. Of roughly 90,000 clones listed, about 90% were seen once; the top ten hold 8% to 9.5%. This specimen consisted of CD4+ or CD8+ T cells sorted from blood, obtained in a trial of the OX40 agonist ivuxolimab. The receptors were gathered from an adult with an advanced solid tumor such as melanoma, head and neck, liver or kidney cancer. CDR3s include the opening cysteine and the closing phenylalanine or tryptophan. A D gene is named only where the DNA matches it firmly. A row's size may be missing; if present it is once, few, many or a size class.

V gene,D gene,clone size,CDR3 length,J gene,CDR3 DNA,CDR3 protein
TRBV4-1,.,.,17,TRBJ1-4,TGCGCCAGCAGCCCACTGACGGGGAGTGCAACTAATGAAAAACTGTTTTTT,CASSPLTGSATNEKLFF
TRBV7-2,TRBD2,.,16,TRBJ2-7,TGTGCCAGCAGCTTAGATAGCGGGGGGACCCCCTACGAGCAGTACTTC,CASSLDSGGTPYEQYF
TRBV20-1,.,.,11,TRBJ1-2,TGCAGTGCGGGACCGGTCAGGGGCTACACCTTC,CSAGPVRGYTF
TRBV6-1,.,.,13,TRBJ2-7,TGTGCCAGCCAAGATCGAAACTCCTACGAGCAGTACTTC,CASQDRNSYEQYF
TRBV27,.,.,16,TRBJ2-3,TGTGCCAGCAGGCCACTCCCGGGTACTAGCACAGATACGCAGTATTTT,CASRPLPGTSTDTQYF
TRBV28,.,.,15,TRBJ2-7,TGTGCCAGCAGTTTTGGGGCACGGGGGGCGACCGAGCAGTACTTC,CASSFGARGATEQYF
TRBV9,.,.,14,TRBJ2-7,TGTGCCAGCAGCCCACGACTACAGGGCCCCGAGCAGTACTTC,CASSPRLQGPEQYF
TRBV28,.,.,14,TRBJ2-2,TGTGCCAGCAGTTTCTCCTATTACACCGGGGAGCTGTTTTTT,CASSFSYYTGELFF
TRBV28,TRBD2,.,20,TRBJ2-1,TGTGCCAGCAGCTCCCCGACTAGCGGGTATTTAAGTGGGTCCTACAATGAGCAGTTCTTC,CASSSPTSGYLSGSYNEQFF
TRBV11-2,.,.,16,TRBJ1-2,TGTGCCAGCAGCCGATGGGGGGAACTACTTGACTATGGCTACACCTTC,CASSRWGELLDYGYTF
TRBV4-2,.,.,14,TRBJ2-7,TGTGCCAGCAGCCAAGATCGGCGGACCTACGAGCAGTACTTC,CASSQDRRTYEQYF
TRBV6-1,.,.,13,TRBJ1-6,TGTGCCAGCAGGGGGGGCAGCGATTCACCCCTCCACTTT,CASRGGSDSPLHF
TRBV5-4,.,.,13,TRBJ2-2,TGTGCCAGCAGATTGGGATGGACCGGGGAGCTGTTTTTT,CASRLGWTGELFF
TRBV7-8,.,.,16,TRBJ1-5,TGTGCCAGCAGCTCCACAGGGCCGGGGGGCAATCAGCCCCAGCATTTT,CASSSTGPGGNQPQHF
TRBV9,TRBD1,few,15,TRBJ2-5,TGTGCCAGCAGCGTAGGGACAGGTAACCAAGAGACCCAGTACTTC,CASSVGTGNQETQYF
TRBV4-1,TRBD2,once,21,TRBJ2-7,TGCGCCAGCAGCCAAGTTGTGGTAGGACTAGCGGGAGGCCCTAGCGCCTACGAGCAGTACTTC,CASSQVVVGLAGGPSAYEQYF
TRBV5-1,.,.,16,TRBJ2-5,TGCGCCAGCAGCTTTAGCCGCGGGGATCTTAAAGAGACCCAGTACTTC,CASSFSRGDLKETQYF
TRBV14,TRBD2,.,16,TRBJ2-5,TGTGCCAGCAGCCCCCTAGCGGGAGATCCCAGGGGGACCCAGTACTTC,CASSPLAGDPRGTQYF
TRBV27,.,.,15,TRBJ2-5,TGTGCCAGCAGTTCGTCGGGGGCGGGGGAAGAGACCCAGTACTTC,CASSSSGAGEETQYF
TRBV7-3,TRBD2,.,13,TRBJ2-1,TGTGCCAGCAGCACGGGACTAGCGAATGAGCAGTTCTTC,CASSTGLANEQFF
TRBV30,.,.,15,TRBJ2-5,TGTGCCTGGAGTGGTGACTCGGGAGCGGGCGAGACCCAGTACTTC,CAWSGDSGAGETQYF
TRBV7-9,.,.,16,TRBJ2-5,TGTGCCAGCAGGCTAATGAGTACGGGAGTGATAGAGACCCAGTACTTC,CASRLMSTGVIETQYF
TRBV7-4,TRBD2,once,16,TRBJ2-7,TGTGCCAGCAGCTTGAGGGGCGGGAGGGAACCCTACGAGCAGTACTTC,CASSLRGGREPYEQYF
TRBV28,.,.,13,TRBJ2-7,TGTGCCGCAGCTAGGGCCCCAGGGGACGAGCAGTACTTC,CAAARAPGDEQYF
TRBV29-1,.,.,14,TRBJ1-3,TGCAGCGTTGATAACAGGGTGGGAGGAAACACCATATATTTT,CSVDNRVGGNTIYF
TRBV7-9,.,.,16,TRBJ1-1,TGTGCCAGCAGCTCAGAGGAGGAAAAATATGACACTGAAGCTTTCTTT,CASSSEEEKYDTEAFF
TRBV25-1,.,.,15,TRBJ1-2,TGTGCCAGCAGTGAATCGGGGGGTCAGATGGGTGGCTACACCTTC,CASSESGGQMGGYTF
TRBV14,TRBD2,.,16,TRBJ2-1,TGTGCCAGCAGCCAAGCCGGACTAGCGGGGTACAATGAGCAGTTCTTC,CASSQAGLAGYNEQFF
TRBV29-1,.,.,14,TRBJ1-2,TGCAGCGTTGAGGGGGGATCCGTTAACTATGGCTACACCTTC,CSVEGGSVNYGYTF
TRBV28,.,.,14,TRBJ1-2,TGTGCCAGCAGTCCGACGGACCTCCCGGGAGGCTACACCTTC,CASSPTDLPGGYTF
TRBV30,.,few,12,TRBJ1-3,TGTGCCTGGAGAGTTTCTGGAAACACCATATATTTT,CAWRVSGNTIYF
TRBV18,.,.,15,TRBJ2-2,TGTGCCAGCTCACCGGCTAGTCGGGACACCGGGGAGCTGTTTTTT,CASSPASRDTGELFF
TRBV7-3,.,.,14,TRBJ2-1,TGTGCCAGCAGTTTAGGAGGTTTGGGCAATGAGCAGTTCTTC,CASSLGGLGNEQFF
TRBV29-1,.,once,12,TRBJ2-5,TGCAGCGTTGAGCAGGAGAGGCAGACCCAGTACTTC,CSVEQERQTQYF
TRBV11-2,TRBD1,.,17,TRBJ2-5,TGTGCCAGCAGCTTAGATCGCGAGACAGGGTTTCGGGAGACCCAGTACTTC,CASSLDRETGFRETQYF
TRBV10-1,.,.,16,TRBJ1-1,TGCGCCAGCAGTGAGAGAGGGGTTAGGGTAAGGACTGAAGCTTTCTTT,CASSERGVRVRTEAFF
TRBV6-5,.,.,15,TRBJ2-7,TGTGCCAGCAGTTTCCGACAGACCGTTTCCTACGAGCAGTACTTC,CASSFRQTVSYEQYF
TRBV10-3,.,.,15,TRBJ1-5,TGTGCCATCAGTGAGGACGGCGGTTCAAGGCAGCCCCAGCATTTT,CAISEDGGSRQPQHF
TRBV29-1,.,.,13,TRBJ1-1,TGCAGCGTTGAGGCGGGGATGAACACTGAAGCTTTCTTT,CSVEAGMNTEAFF
TRBV28,TRBD2,.,19,TRBJ2-3,TGTGCCAGCAGACAATACAGGTCTGGACTAGCGGGAGGGCCAGATACGCAGTATTTT,CASRQYRSGLAGGPDTQYF
TRBV30,TRBD1,.,14,TRBJ1-2,TGTGCCTGGAGTGTACTAGGGGGCCACTATGGCTACACCTTC,CAWSVLGGHYGYTF
TRBV15,.,.,14,TRBJ2-5,TGTGCCACCAGCAGTATGCCCGGAGTGGAGACCCAGTACTTC,CATSSMPGVETQYF
TRBV10-3,TRBD1,.,12,TRBJ2-7,TGTGCCATCAGGACAGGGGGAGGCGAGCAGTACTTC,CAIRTGGGEQYF
TRBV27,TRBD1,once,13,TRBJ2-1,TGTGCCAGCAGTACGACAGGGTACAATGAGCAGTTCTTC,CASSTTGYNEQFF
TRBV6-5,TRBD2,.,14,TRBJ2-5,TGTGCCGTCGGCCGGCTAGCGGGAGGAGAGACCCAGTACTTC,CAVGRLAGGETQYF
TRBV7-9,.,.,11,TRBJ1-6,TGTGCCAGCAGCTTGGGAGGCCCCCTCCACTTT,CASSLGGPLHF
TRBV7-9,.,.,14,TRBJ2-2,TGTGCCGGCAGCTCCAAGAGAGAGGGCGGGGAGCTGTTTTTT,CAGSSKREGGELFF
TRBV12-5,.,.,13,TRBJ2-7,TGTGCTAGTGGTTTGGTACTAACGGGCGAGCAGTACTTC,CASGLVLTGEQYF
TRBV4-1,TRBD2,.,17,TRBJ2-2,TGCGCCAGCAGCCAAGCTCTAGCGGGAGTCGTCACCGGGGAGCTGTTTTTT,CASSQALAGVVTGELFF
TRBV29-1,.,.,10,TRBJ2-7,TGCAGCGTTATAAGGGACGAGCAGTACTTC,CSVIRDEQYF
TRBV11-1,TRBD2,.,15,TRBJ2-7,TGTGCCAGCAGCCATTTACTAGCGGGAGCCTACGAGCAGTACTTC,CASSHLLAGAYEQYF
TRBV28,TRBD1,.,17,TRBJ1-1,TGTGCCAGCACCTTGCGGACAGGGTATTTAGGGAACACTGAAGCTTTCTTT,CASTLRTGYLGNTEAFF
TRBV15,TRBD1,.,15,TRBJ2-5,TGTGCCACCAGCAGAGAGGGACAGGGGGCCGGTGAGCAGTACTTC,CATSREGQGAGEQYF
TRBV5-1,.,.,14,TRBJ1-1,TGCGCCAGCAGCTTCGCGGGGAAGAACACTGAAGCTTTCTTT,CASSFAGKNTEAFF